This T cell receptor (beta chain) was observed in a study of response to subunit inactivated influenza vaccine. This clonotype was observed a few times. The antigen is unknown. V lost 1 base and J 2 bases, leaving 10 bases between the germline ends. The CDR3 extends over 14 amino acids. The germline V gene encodes CDR1 SGDLS and CDR2 YYNGEE. Study-level results: It was suggested by the authors that few new T cells are recruited by each seasonal influenza vaccination.

TCRdb re-analysed the RT-PCR reads in MiXCR, keeping a single row per CDR3 protein. The table shows hundreds of thousands of distinct CDR3 sequences, with around 14% occurring only once. The sequence was obtained from a man aged 50 to 59 who received an inactivated influenza vaccine. J is TRBJ2-7 and V is TRBV9, with D tentatively TRBD1 or TRBD2 (5 bases each). This sample comprised PBMCs from blood, obtained less than 15 days before vaccination. The CDR3 loop reads CASSVRDGPYEQYF. For the CDR3, the DNA is TGTGCCAGCAGCGTACGGGACGGACCCTACGAGCAGTACTTC.